This TCR beta chain is drawn from a study of identical twins listed by TCRdb under 2016. As for the study more broadly: To test whether fetal clonotypes persist, this study deep-sequenced TCR alpha and beta repertoires from monozygotic twins, from unrelated adults of various ages, and from cord blood. Replicate twin experiments were performed at different times using different library preparation protocols to rule out contamination. The paper's findings and limits, for the study overall: Compared with coincidental sharing between unrelated individuals, out-of-frame TCR alpha sequences shared between twins had an excess of sequences with low generation probability. The excess sharing between twins in beta out-of-frame sequences was weaker because fewer shared sequences reduced the signal-to-noise ratio. Invariant T cells such as MAIT and iNKT could partly confound zero-insertion analyses, though diverse VJ usage argued against this for most clonotypes. Recombination models systematically underestimated out-of-frame TCR alpha sharing in monozygotic twins but agreed with sharing between unrelated individuals. Because the same donors could not be followed over many years, the conclusions relied on cross-sectional statistical analysis. Fewer insertions were carried by abundant cord blood beta clonotypes; a weaker similar trend was observed in young adult naive repertoires, while no such trend was observed in memory repertoires.

Every donor was a healthy Caucasian. The receptor library was made with 5' RACE. Reads for this sample came from an Illumina HiSeq 2000. Template switching introduced a universal primer binding site; the final cDNA contained a unique molecular identifier, enabling accurate counting of TCR cDNA molecules. Specific primers in the conserved constant-segment region were used to synthesize first-strand cDNA for TCR alpha and beta chains. Each cDNA library was double barcoded, with a SMART-Mk sample barcode plus Illumina barcodes, to control for contamination. TruSeq adapter sequences and Illumina sample barcodes were added in two successive PCR steps. The TCR alpha and beta cDNA libraries were sequenced on the Illumina HiSeq platform using custom primers. Processing in the source paper ran as follows. Raw reads were processed with MiGEC to extract unique molecular identifiers, and MiXCR was used to determine CDR3 positions. For each individual, recombination models were inferred using an EM algorithm with the repgenHMM and IGoR tools. The analysis of shared clonotypes was done with the tcR package in R, with sharing normalized by the product of cloneset sizes. To study raw recombination without the effects of thymic and clonal selection, out-of-frame nonproductive sequences were analyzed. Through fastp at Q25 and MiXCR, TCRdb rebuilt clones from the public reads, retaining in-frame beta chains. CDR3 protein duplicates are merged, each entry listing the most common genes and DNA. The V and J calls and clone size come from TCRdb's table, not from the authors' own analysis. Within this sample are around 1.7 million distinct CDR3 sequences, with less than 40% of them counted one time only. About 0.27% of the sample belongs to the ten largest clones.

With respect to this clonotype: Its antigen has not been determined. Within one base of it there is no much larger clone, and no base qualities were kept.

The germline V gene (reference sequence) gives CDR1 as MNHEY and CDR2 as SMNVEV. The CDR3 measures 15 amino acids from cysteine to phenylalanine. The entry retains the CDR3 DNA only, 45 bases that are in frame from base 1. Here V drops 2 bases and J drops 2 bases, and the junction holds 2 bases not matched to any gene. The chain was built from TRBV27 and TRBJ1-4; TRBD1 matches 7 bases in the middle. Sequenced sample: cord blood. The sequence was collected from a newborn girl in good health. The CDR3 amino acid sequence is: CASSLNRGTNEKLFF. The nucleotide sequence is given as TGTGCCAGCAGTTTAAACAGGGGCACTAATGAAAAACTGTTTTTT.